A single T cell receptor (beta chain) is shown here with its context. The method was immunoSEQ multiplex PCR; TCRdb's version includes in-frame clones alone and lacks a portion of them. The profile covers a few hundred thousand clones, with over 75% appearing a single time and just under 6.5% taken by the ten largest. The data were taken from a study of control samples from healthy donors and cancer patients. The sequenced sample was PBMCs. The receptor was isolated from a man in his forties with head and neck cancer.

The CDR3 loop reads CASSTGPGGGNQPQHF. The CDR3 DNA reads as TGTGCCAGCAGCACCGGGCCGGGGGGAGGCAATCAGCCCCAGCATTTT. The chain couples TRBV7-9 to TRBJ1-5; tentative D call: TRBD1 (5 bases). Per germline, CDR1 SEHNR and CDR2 FQNEAQ (reference sequence). V gave up 5 bases and J gave up 2 bases, with 16 bases separating them. CDR3 size: 16 residues.